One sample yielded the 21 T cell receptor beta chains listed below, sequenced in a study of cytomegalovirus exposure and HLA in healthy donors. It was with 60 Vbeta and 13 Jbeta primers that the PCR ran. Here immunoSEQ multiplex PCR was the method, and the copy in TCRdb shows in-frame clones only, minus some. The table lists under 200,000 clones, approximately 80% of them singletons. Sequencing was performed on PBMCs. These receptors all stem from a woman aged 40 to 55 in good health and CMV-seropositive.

For the CDR3, the DNA is TGTGCCAGCAGCTTAGTAGAGACCGGGGAACGCTACACCTTC. Protein: CASSLVETGERYTF. The chain carries TRBV7-2 and TRBJ1-2; D not resolved. The CDR3 contains 14 residues. V dropped 1 base and J dropped 9 bases, with 15 bases sitting between them. The germline V gene encodes CDR1 SGHTA and CDR2 FQGNSA.

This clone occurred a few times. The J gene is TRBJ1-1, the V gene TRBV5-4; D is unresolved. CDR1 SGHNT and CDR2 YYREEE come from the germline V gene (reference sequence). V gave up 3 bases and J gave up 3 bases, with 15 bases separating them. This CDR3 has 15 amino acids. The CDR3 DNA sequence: TGTGCCAGCAGCTCACCCAGTCGTATGGACACTGAAGCTTTCTTT. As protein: CASSSPSRMDTEAFF.

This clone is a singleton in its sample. The DNA for the CDR3 is TGCGCCAGCAGCCATCGGGACAGGGAGGGTTATGGCTACACCTTC. Protein sequence: CASSHRDREGYGYTF. The rearrangement links TRBV4-3 to TRBJ1-2; 9 bases agree with TRBD1. The V segment lost 3 bases and the J segment 5 bases; nucleotides outside the gene matches: 7. The CDR3 extends over 15 amino acids. Germline assignment: CDR1 LGHNA and CDR2 YSLEER.

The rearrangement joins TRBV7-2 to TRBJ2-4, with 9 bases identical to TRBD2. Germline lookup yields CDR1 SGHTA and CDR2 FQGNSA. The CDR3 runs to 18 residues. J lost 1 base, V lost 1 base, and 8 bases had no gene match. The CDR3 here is CASSLVGGGAAAKNIQYF. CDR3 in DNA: TGTGCCAGCAGCTTAGTTGGCGGGGGGGCCGCGGCCAAAAACATTCAGTACTTC.

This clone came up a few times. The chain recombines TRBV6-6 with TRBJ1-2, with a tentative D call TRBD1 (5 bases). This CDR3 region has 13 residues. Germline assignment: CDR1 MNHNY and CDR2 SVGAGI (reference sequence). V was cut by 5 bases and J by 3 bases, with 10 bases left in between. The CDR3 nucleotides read TGTGCCAGCAGTGTTGAGACAGACTATGGCTACACCTTC. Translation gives CASSVETDYGYTF.

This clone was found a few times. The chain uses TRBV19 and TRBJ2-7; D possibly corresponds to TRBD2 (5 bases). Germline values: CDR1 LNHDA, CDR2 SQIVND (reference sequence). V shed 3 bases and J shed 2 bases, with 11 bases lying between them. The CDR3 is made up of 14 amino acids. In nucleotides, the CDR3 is TGTGCCAGTAGTATTGTCCCCGGGGCCTACGAGCAGTACTTC. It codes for CASSIVPGAYEQYF.

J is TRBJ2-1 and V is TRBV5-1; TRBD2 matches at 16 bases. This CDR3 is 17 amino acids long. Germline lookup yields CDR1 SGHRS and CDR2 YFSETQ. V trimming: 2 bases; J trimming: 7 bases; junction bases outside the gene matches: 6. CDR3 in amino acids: CASSFRGLAGGRNEQFF. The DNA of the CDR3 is TGCGCCAGCAGCTTTAGGGGACTAGCGGGGGGGCGGAATGAGCAGTTCTTC.

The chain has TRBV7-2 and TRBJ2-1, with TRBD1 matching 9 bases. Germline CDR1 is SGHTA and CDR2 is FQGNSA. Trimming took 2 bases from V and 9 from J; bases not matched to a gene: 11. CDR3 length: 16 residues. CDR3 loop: CASSLYRDREGIEQFF. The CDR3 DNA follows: TGTGCCAGCAGCTTATACCGGGACAGGGAAGGCATTGAGCAGTTCTTC.

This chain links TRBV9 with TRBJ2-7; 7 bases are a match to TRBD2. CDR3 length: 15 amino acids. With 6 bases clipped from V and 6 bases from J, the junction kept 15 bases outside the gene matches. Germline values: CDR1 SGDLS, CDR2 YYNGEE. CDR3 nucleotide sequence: TGTGCCAGCAACGATGACGTGGGGGGAGGGGTCGAGCAGTACTTC. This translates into CASNDDVGGGVEQYF.

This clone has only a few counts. CDR3 coding DNA: TGTGCCAGCAGTTACGAAAGGGGGTATGGCTACACCTTC. Translated, it gives CASSYERGYGYTF. This sequence joins TRBV6-5 and TRBJ1-2, with D possibly matching TRBD1 (6 bases). The CDR3 totals 13 residues. Trimming removed 2 bases at V and 5 bases at J, with 9 bases between. Germline V gene data show CDR1 as MNHEY and CDR2 as SVGAGI.

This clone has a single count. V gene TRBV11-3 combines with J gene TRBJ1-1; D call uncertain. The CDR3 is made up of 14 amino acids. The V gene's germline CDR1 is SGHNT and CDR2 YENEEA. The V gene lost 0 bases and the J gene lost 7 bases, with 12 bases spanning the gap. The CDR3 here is CASSLDSQPSEAFF. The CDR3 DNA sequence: TGTGCCAGCAGCTTAGACTCACAGCCCAGTGAAGCTTTCTTT.

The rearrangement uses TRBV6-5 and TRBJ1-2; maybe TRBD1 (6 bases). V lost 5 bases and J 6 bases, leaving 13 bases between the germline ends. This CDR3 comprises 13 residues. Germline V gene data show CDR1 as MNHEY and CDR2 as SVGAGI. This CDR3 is CASSEVAGDGYTF. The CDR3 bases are TGTGCCAGCAGTGAAGTGGCAGGGGATGGCTACACCTTC.

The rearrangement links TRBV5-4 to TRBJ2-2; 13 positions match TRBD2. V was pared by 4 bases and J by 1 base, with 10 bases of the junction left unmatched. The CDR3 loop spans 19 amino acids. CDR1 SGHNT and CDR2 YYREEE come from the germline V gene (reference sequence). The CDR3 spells CASSPVAGTSGVNTGELFF. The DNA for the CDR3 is TGTGCCAGCAGCCCCGTCGCCGGGACTAGCGGGGTGAACACCGGGGAGCTGTTTTTT. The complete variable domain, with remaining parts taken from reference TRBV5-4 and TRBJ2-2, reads ETGVTQSPTHLIKTRGQQVTLRCSSQSGHNTVSWYQQALGQGPQFIFQYYREEENGRGNFPPRFSGLQFPNYSSELNVNALELDDSALYLCASSPVAGTSGVNTGELFFGEGSRLTVL.

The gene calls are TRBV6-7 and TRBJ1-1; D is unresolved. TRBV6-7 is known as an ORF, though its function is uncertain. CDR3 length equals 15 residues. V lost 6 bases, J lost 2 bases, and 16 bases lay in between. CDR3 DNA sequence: TGTGCCAGCAGCCAGACGGGTTTATTAAACACTGAAGCTTTCTTT. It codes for CASSQTGLLNTEAFF.

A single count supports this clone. CDR3 in DNA: TGTGCCAGCAGCTTAAATCGCGACGAGCAGTACTTC. Residues: CASSLNRDEQYF. The genes are TRBV11-2 and TRBJ2-7, with no clear D. Between the trimmed V and J ends, which lost 2 bases and 5 bases, there was a span of 7 bases. The CDR3 spans 12 residues. Germline V CDR1 and CDR2: SGHAT, FQNNGV.

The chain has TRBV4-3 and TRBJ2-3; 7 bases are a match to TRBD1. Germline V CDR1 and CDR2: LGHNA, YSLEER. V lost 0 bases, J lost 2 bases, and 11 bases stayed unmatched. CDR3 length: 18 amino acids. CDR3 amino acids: CASSQDPVRDSNTDTQYF. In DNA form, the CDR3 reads TGCGCCAGCAGCCAAGATCCCGTCCGGGACAGCAACACAGATACGCAGTATTTT.

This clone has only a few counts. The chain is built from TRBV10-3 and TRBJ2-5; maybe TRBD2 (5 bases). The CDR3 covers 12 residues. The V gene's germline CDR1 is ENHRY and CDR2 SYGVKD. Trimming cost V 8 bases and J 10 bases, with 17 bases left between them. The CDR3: CAIGKDSHGQYF. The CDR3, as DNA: TGTGCCATCGGGAAGGACTCCCACGGCCAGTACTTC.

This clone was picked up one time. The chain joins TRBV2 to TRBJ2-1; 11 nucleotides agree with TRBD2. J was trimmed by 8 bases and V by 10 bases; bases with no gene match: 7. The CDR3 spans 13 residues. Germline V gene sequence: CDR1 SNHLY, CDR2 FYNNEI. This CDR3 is CAMLTSGDDEQFF. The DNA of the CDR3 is TGTGCCATGCTGACTAGCGGGGACGATGAGCAGTTCTTC.

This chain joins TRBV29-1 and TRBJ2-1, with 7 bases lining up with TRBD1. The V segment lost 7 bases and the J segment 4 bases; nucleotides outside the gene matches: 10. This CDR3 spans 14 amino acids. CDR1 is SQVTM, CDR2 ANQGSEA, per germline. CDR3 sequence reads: CSAFTDRRYNEQFF. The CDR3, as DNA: TGCAGCGCCTTTACGGACAGGCGATACAATGAGCAGTTCTTC.

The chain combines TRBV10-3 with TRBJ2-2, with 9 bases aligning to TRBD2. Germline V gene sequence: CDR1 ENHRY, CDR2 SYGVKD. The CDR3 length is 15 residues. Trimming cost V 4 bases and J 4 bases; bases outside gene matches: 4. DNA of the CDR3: TGTGCCATCAGTGTGGGACTAGCTGGCACCGGGGAGCTGTTTTTT. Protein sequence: CAISVGLAGTGELFF.

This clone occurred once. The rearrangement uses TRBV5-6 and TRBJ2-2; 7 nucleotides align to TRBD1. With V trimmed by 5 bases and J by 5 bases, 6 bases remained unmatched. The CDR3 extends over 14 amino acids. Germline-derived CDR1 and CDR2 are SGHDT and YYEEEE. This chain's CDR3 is CASSWDSSTGELFF. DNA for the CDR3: TGTGCCAGCAGTTGGGACAGTTCGACCGGGGAGCTGTTTTTT.